Listed below are T cell receptor beta chains from one sample, sequenced in a study of blood T cells in healthy people across ages. One entry per CDR3 protein results from TCRdb running MiXCR on the 5' RACE reads. The sample has 1 million or so distinct CDR3 sequences, under 30% seen once; the top ten hold about 0.8%. This sample was also put to use in a study of T cells of mothers and their children.

Sample: blood. The receptors derive from a girl aged 2 to 10 in good health. The CDR3 runs from the conserved cysteine through the conserved F or W. Each record gives: J gene, clone size, V gene, D gene, CDR3 protein, CDR3 DNA. The D gene is left open where the match is weak. The size field is filled for only some rows; it gives once, few, many or a size class.

>TRBJ2-2|few|TRBV5-1|-
CASSLDWNTGELFF
TGCGCCAGCAGCTTGGATTGGAACACCGGGGAGCTGTTTTTT
>TRBJ1-1|few|TRBV29-1|TRBD1
CSVQGETEAFF
TGCTCGGTACAGGGGGAAACTGAAGCTTTCTTT
>TRBJ2-6|-|TRBV20-1|TRBD2
CSASSGGPSGANVLTF
TGCAGTGCTAGCTCGGGAGGGCCCTCTGGGGCCAACGTCCTGACTTTC
>TRBJ2-7|-|TRBV20-1|-
CSARKDSSYEQYF
TGCAGTGCTAGAAAAGACAGTTCCTACGAGCAGTACTTC
>TRBJ1-4|few|TRBV2|-
CASTGETGEKLFF
TGTGCCAGCACGGGGGAGACAGGTGAAAAACTGTTTTTT
>TRBJ2-1|few|TRBV11-2|-
CASSEVGAYNEQFF
TGTGCCAGCAGCGAGGTTGGGGCCTACAATGAGCAGTTCTTC
>TRBJ2-7|few|TRBV20-1|-
CSARSTVKGSPPALYEQYF
TGCAGTGCTAGATCGACGGTGAAGGGAAGCCCCCCGGCCTTATACGAGCAGTACTTC
>TRBJ1-2|-|TRBV12-3/TRBV12-4|-
CASSLGVIDGYTF
TGTGCCAGCAGTTTAGGGGTTATCGATGGCTACACCTTC
>TRBJ1-1|few|TRBV11-2|-
CATTLLRANTEAFF
TGTGCCACTACGTTGCTTAGAGCTAACACTGAAGCTTTCTTT
>TRBJ2-5|-|TRBV28|-
CASSLETQRQETQYF
TGTGCCAGCAGTCTTGAGACACAGCGGCAAGAGACCCAGTACTTC
>TRBJ2-7|few|TRBV5-5|-
CASSLDRDFAFYEQYF
TGTGCCAGCAGCCTAGACCGGGACTTCGCTTTCTACGAGCAGTACTTC
>TRBJ2-7|few|TRBV6-5|-
CASSYRKKLEYEQYF
TGTGCCAGCAGTTACCGAAAGAAACTGGAGTACGAGCAGTACTTC
>TRBJ1-6|-|TRBV7-2|-
CASSQTPGSYNSPLHF
TGTGCCAGCAGCCAAACCCCTGGGTCCTATAATTCACCCCTCCACTTT
>TRBJ2-7|few|TRBV28|TRBD1
CASSLGTGGREDF
TGTGCCAGCAGTCTCGGGACAGGGGGTAGGGAAGACTTC
>TRBJ1-2|-|TRBV5-1|TRBD1
CASSSDRNTGGYTF
TGCGCCAGCAGCTCGGACAGGAATACCGGGGGCTACACCTTC
>TRBJ2-2|-|TRBV3-1|-
CASSQVLVGNTGELFF
TGTGCCAGCAGCCAAGTTTTAGTAGGCAACACCGGGGAGCTGTTTTTT
>TRBJ2-2|few|TRBV20-1|-
CSARDIGTNTGELFF
TGCAGTGCTAGAGATATAGGGACTAACACCGGGGAGCTGTTTTTT
>TRBJ2-3|few|TRBV29-1|TRBD1
CSVDSGGDTQYF
TGCAGCGTTGACTCAGGGGGCGATACGCAGTATTTT
>TRBJ1-2|few|TRBV6-2/TRBV6-3|-
CASRPTRQVFYGYTF
TGTGCCAGCAGACCGACTCGACAGGTTTTCTATGGCTACACCTTC
>TRBJ1-1|-|TRBV6-1|-
CASSDLPWRVRAFF
TGTGCCAGCAGCGACCTACCGTGGAGGGTGCGGGCTTTCTTT
>TRBJ1-4|-|TRBV27|-
CASSLLTNEKLFF
TGTGCCAGCAGTTTATTGACTAATGAAAAACTGTTTTTT
>TRBJ2-3|-|TRBV4-3|-
CASSQDPGRIDTQYF
TGCGCCAGCAGCCAAGATCCGGGGAGGATAGATACGCAGTATTTT
>TRBJ2-5|-|TRBV6-2/TRBV6-3|-
CASSYAAVETQYF
TGTGCCAGCAGTTACGCGGCGGTGGAGACCCAGTACTTC
>TRBJ2-5|-|TRBV5-1|-
CASSLAGVATLETQYF
TGCGCCAGCAGCTTGGCCGGGGTAGCTACCCTTGAGACCCAGTACTTC
>TRBJ1-4|few|TRBV4-1|TRBD1
CASSHVDRVGEKLFF
TGCGCCAGCAGCCACGTCGACAGGGTTGGTGAAAAACTGTTTTTT
>TRBJ1-4|few|TRBV9|-
CASSVSGNEKLFF
TGTGCCAGCAGCGTTTCCGGGAATGAAAAACTGTTTTTT
>TRBJ2-7|few|TRBV20-1|-
CSAAGDPHREQYF
TGCAGTGCTGCCGGGGACCCTCATCGGGAGCAGTACTTC
>TRBJ2-5|-|TRBV7-9|-
CASSLNLGQETQYF
TGTGCCAGCAGCTTAAATTTAGGCCAAGAGACCCAGTACTTC
>TRBJ2-3|-|TRBV5-6|-
CASSFIYQDTQYF
TGTGCCAGCAGCTTTATTTATCAAGATACGCAGTATTTT
>TRBJ2-7|many|TRBV7-9|-
CASSPRTAYEQYF
TGTGCCAGCAGCCCTAGGACAGCCTACGAGCAGTACTTC
>TRBJ1-1|-|TRBV12-3/TRBV12-4|-
CASSFDAQAFWNTEAFF
TGTGCCAGCAGCTTTGATGCACAAGCGTTCTGGAACACTGAAGCTTTCTTT
>TRBJ2-7|-|TRBV10-2|-
CASIPDKSYEQYF
TGCGCCAGCATTCCGGACAAAAGCTACGAGCAGTACTTC
>TRBJ2-3|-|TRBV21-1|-
CASSKVKSGTSGDYTQYF
TGTGCCAGCAGCAAAGTTAAGTCAGGGACTAGCGGGGACTATACGCAGTATTTT
>TRBJ2-1|-|TRBV20-1|-
CSARDREALIYNEQFF
TGCAGTGCTAGAGATCGGGAAGCCCTGATTTACAATGAGCAGTTCTTC
>TRBJ1-6|-|TRBV5-8|-
CASSEGLIDNSPLHF
TGTGCCAGCAGCGAGGGCCTCATTGATAATTCACCCCTCCACTTT
>TRBJ2-1|-|TRBV6-5|-
CASSYSLFLGGGYNEQFF
TGTGCCAGCAGTTACTCGTTATTCCTAGGTGGGGGCTACAATGAGCAGTTCTTC
>TRBJ2-1|few|TRBV2|-
CAPGGQGGDEQFF
TGTGCCCCAGGGGGGCAGGGAGGGGATGAGCAGTTCTTC
>TRBJ1-4|-|TRBV19|-
CASRLSMGKLFF
TGTGCCAGTAGACTGAGCATGGGAAAACTGTTTTTT
>TRBJ2-7|-|TRBV7-2|-
CASSPGVMSYEQYF
TGTGCCAGCAGCCCGGGAGTAATGTCCTACGAGCAGTACTTC
>TRBJ1-4|-|TRBV28|TRBD1
CASREDRGFLATNEKLFF
TGTGCCAGCAGGGAGGACAGGGGGTTCCTTGCAACTAATGAAAAACTGTTTTTT
>TRBJ2-1|-|TRBV4-1|TRBD2
CASRLSGSPGDEQFF
TGCGCCAGCAGACTCAGCGGGAGCCCCGGGGATGAGCAGTTCTTC
>TRBJ2-7|few|TRBV7-3|-
CASSLGGGGSEQYF
TGTGCCAGCAGCCTGGGTGGGGGAGGCTCCGAGCAGTACTTC
>TRBJ2-2|few|TRBV3-1|-
CASSRSGAGELFF
TGTGCCAGCAGCCGCAGCGGAGCCGGGGAGCTGTTTTTT
>TRBJ2-3|-|TRBV27|TRBD1
CASSLGQEPRDTQYF
TGTGCCAGCAGTCTCGGACAGGAACCTAGGGATACGCAGTATTTT
>TRBJ2-7|-|TRBV4-1|TRBD2
CASSLVGGPKEQYF
TGCGCCAGCTCGTTGGTGGGAGGGCCGAAAGAGCAGTACTTC
>TRBJ2-5|few|TRBV5-6|TRBD1
CASSSGQPVQETQYF
TGTGCCAGCAGCTCGGGACAGCCGGTCCAAGAGACCCAGTACTTC
>TRBJ2-7|-|TRBV27|TRBD2
CASSPGGIPSYEQYF
TGTGCCAGCAGTCCCGGGGGGATCCCTTCCTACGAGCAGTACTTC
>TRBJ1-2|few|TRBV29-1|-
CSVETETNYGYTF
TGCAGCGTAGAGACAGAAACTAACTATGGCTACACCTTC
>TRBJ1-1|-|TRBV12-5|-
CASGLYRDDTEAFF
TGTGCTAGTGGTTTGTACAGGGATGACACTGAAGCTTTCTTT
>TRBJ2-7|-|TRBV4-1|TRBD2
CASSHPRAGGSYEQYF
TGCGCCAGCAGCCACCCACGGGCGGGAGGGTCCTACGAGCAGTACTTC
>TRBJ2-7|-|TRBV11-1|-
CASSPNAGHPYEQYF
TGTGCCAGCAGCCCTAACGCGGGACACCCCTACGAGCAGTACTTC
>TRBJ2-1|few|TRBV7-9|TRBD2
CASSFTLAVYNEQFF
TGTGCCAGCAGCTTCACTCTAGCGGTTTACAATGAGCAGTTCTTC
>TRBJ2-5|few|TRBV7-6|-
CASSPRRSETQYF
TGTGCCAGCAGCCCTCGTAGATCCGAGACCCAGTACTTC
>TRBJ1-1|-|TRBV7-2|-
CASSLGGAGWNTEAFF
TGTGCCAGCAGCTTAGGAGGGGCGGGTTGGAACACTGAAGCTTTCTTT
>TRBJ1-2|few|TRBV4-3|TRBD1
CASSQGDRLQGGYTF
TGCGCCAGCAGCCAAGGGGACAGGCTCCAGGGGGGCTACACCTTC
>TRBJ2-5|many|TRBV2|-
CASEDTKYQETQYF
TGTGCCAGCGAGGACACCAAGTACCAAGAGACCCAGTACTTC